The TCR beta chain described here comes from a study of blood T cells in healthy people across ages. CDR3 length equals 15 residues. Germline V CDR1 and CDR2: DFQATT, SNEGSKA (reference sequence). Losses at the gene ends were 2 bases for V and 8 bases for J; bases not matched to a gene: 9. Points from the study as a whole: Per million T cells, TCR beta diversity dropped about linearly as age rose. There were more naive CD4+ cells and higher diversity in long-lived donors than in aged donors.

Together with a sample-barcoded 5' primer, a J-beta primer mix was included in a second PCR lasting about 6 to 11 cycles. MiXCR, run by TCRdb on the 5' RACE reads, gives a single entry per CDR3 protein. The sample consists of roughly 1.9 million distinct CDR3 sequences, 35% to 50% of them appearing once. Samples each yielded at least 6 micrograms of total RNA. Comments on this clonotype: Its specificity is not known.

V usage is TRBV20-1 and J usage is TRBJ1-2, with 12 bases identical to TRBD1. The origin of this receptor is a human donor in good health. The sequenced sample consisted of blood. CDR3 region: CSARKTGTGGFGYTF. In DNA form, the CDR3 reads TGCAGTGCTAGAAAGACCGGGACAGGGGGCTTCGGCTACACCTTC.